Below are 27 T cell receptor beta chains sequenced from a single sample in a study of shared clonotypes between healthy human individuals (TCRdb year 2020). Library creation used the immunoSEQ multiplex PCR assay. This is the immuneACCESS table as TCRdb keeps it, with only in-frame sequences that have V and J called. A part of the clones is gone; compared with another copy, unresolved V genes explain less than half, and the rest is unexplained. Counted in this sample were millions of clones; less than 95% of them appeared once. 0.9% to 1.3% of the sample is taken by the ten largest. CD8 naive samples were obtained by positive selection for CCR7 among CD45RO-negative cells, yielding a CD45RA+CCR7+ population from which TemRA cells were excluded. Specimen: naive CD8+ T cells sorted from blood. The intended sense of this specimen's cell subset or site label: CD45RA+CCR7+. Receptors originate from a man between 18 and 29 years old in good health.

The gene calls are TRBV28 and TRBJ1-3, with D possibly matching TRBD1 (5 bases). The CDR3 sequence is 16 residues long. Per germline, CDR1 MDHEN and CDR2 SYDVKM. Trimming shortened V by 3 bases and J by 0 bases, and 12 bases separated the two germline ends. CDR3 protein: CASSFSGYISGNTIYF. In DNA, the CDR3 is TGTGCCAGCAGTTTTTCAGGGTATATCTCTGGAAACACCATATATTTT. The full variable domain, in which reference TRBV28 and TRBJ1-3 provide the parts outside the CDR3, is DVKVTQSSRYLVKRTGEKVFLECVQDMDHENMFWYRQDPGLGLRLIYFSYDVKMKEKGDIPEGYSVSREKKERFSLILESASTNQTSMYLCASSFSGYISGNTIYFGEGSWLTVV.

CDR3 sequence reads: CAWSWGPEAFF. In DNA, the CDR3 is TGTGCCTGGAGTTGGGGGCCTGAAGCTTTCTTT. The chain joins TRBV30 to TRBJ1-1, with D possibly TRBD1 on 6 matching bases. V gave up 2 bases and J gave up 6 bases, with 7 bases separating them. CDR1 is GTSNPN and CDR2 is SVGIG in the germline V gene (reference sequence). This CDR3 region has 11 residues.

The chain uses TRBV6-6 and TRBJ2-2; perhaps TRBD1 as D (5 bases). CDR1 and CDR2 from the germline V gene are MNHNY and SVGAGI (reference sequence). V lost 10 bases and J lost 3, with 18 bases in between. The CDR3 sequence is 15 residues long. As DNA, the CDR3 is TGTGCCACCGCCTTTAGAACAGGCTACACCGGGGAGCTGTTTTTT. Protein: CATAFRTGYTGELFF.

The J gene is TRBJ1-2, the V gene TRBV4-1; 7 nucleotides match TRBD1. The CDR3 runs 15 residues. Germline-derived CDR1 and CDR2 are MGHRA and YSYEKL. With 1 base clipped from V and 6 bases from J, the junction kept 8 bases outside the gene matches. This CDR3 reads CASSQVGTEWNGYTF. The CDR3 DNA reads TGCGCCAGCAGCCAAGTGGGGACAGAATGGAATGGCTACACCTTC.

The rearrangement joins TRBV27 to TRBJ2-1; 7 bases are shared with TRBD1. This CDR3 has 15 amino acids. Per the germline V gene, CDR1 is MNHEY and CDR2 is SMNVEV (reference sequence). V shed 3 bases and J 3 bases; nucleotides not matched to a gene: 5. The CDR3: CASSFDRAGYNEQFF. The CDR3 region has the DNA TGTGCCAGCAGTTTTGACAGGGCAGGCTACAATGAGCAGTTCTTC.

The chain links TRBV2 to TRBJ1-5; tentative D call: TRBD1 (5 bases). Per germline, CDR1 SNHLY and CDR2 FYNNEI. Deletions cut 3 bases from V and 7 bases from J, with 13 bases between. This CDR3 has 14 amino acids. The CDR3 sequence: CASSDGQGIQPQHF. As DNA, the CDR3 is TGTGCCAGCAGTGATGGGCAGGGTATACAGCCCCAGCATTTT.

Written as DNA, the CDR3 is TGTGCCAGCACCTTACATACTGGGGGGTGGTACTTC. Translation gives CASTLHTGGWYF. The V gene is TRBV6-1, the J gene TRBJ2-4, with D possibly being TRBD2 (6 bases). This CDR3 has 12 residues. The germline V gene has CDR1 MNHNS and CDR2 SASEGT. The V end lost 7 bases, the J end lost 15 bases, and 19 bases lay between the germline ends.

In its sample, this clone was seen once. The J gene is TRBJ1-2, the V gene TRBV7-9, with D maybe TRBD1 (5 bases). Germline V gene sequence: CDR1 SEHNR, CDR2 FQNEAQ (reference sequence). Trimming left V 1 base short and J 10 bases short, with 10 bases between. The CDR3 runs to 12 residues. CDR3 DNA: TGTGCCAGCAGCTTAGTGGGGGGACTCTACACCTTC. Its protein product is CASSLVGGLYTF.

V is TRBV7-8 and J is TRBJ2-3, with 7 bases that match TRBD1. Germline CDR1 SGHVS, CDR2 FQNEAQ. CDR3 size: 12 residues. CDR3 nucleotide sequence: TGTGCGGACAGGAGTAGCACAGATACGCAGTATTTT. Amino acid sequence: CADRSSTDTQYF.

This sequence joins TRBV4-1 and TRBJ2-7, with 7 bases lining up with TRBD1. With V trimmed by 4 bases and J by 6 bases, 6 bases remained unmatched. The length of the CDR3 is 13 residues. CDR1 and CDR2 from the germline V gene are MGHRA and YSYEKL. Here the CDR3 reads CASSPTGASEQYF. DNA for the CDR3: TGCGCCAGCAGCCCTACAGGGGCAAGCGAGCAGTACTTC.

The chain recombines TRBV6-5 with TRBJ2-1, with TRBD2 matching 7 bases. The germline V gene encodes CDR1 MNHEY and CDR2 SVGAGI. The CDR3 is 14 residues long. J was trimmed by 4 bases and V by 4 bases; bases with no gene match: 4. The CDR3 protein is CASSSPGLYNEQFF. As DNA, the CDR3 is TGTGCCAGCAGTTCTCCGGGACTATACAATGAGCAGTTCTTC.

J is TRBJ2-5 and V is TRBV6-5; D is unclear. Germline CDR1 is MNHEY and CDR2 is SVGAGI. This CDR3 is built from 11 residues. V gave up 5 bases and J gave up 5 bases, with 6 bases separating them. The CDR3 DNA reads TGTGCCAGCAGTGGCCCGGAGACCCAGTACTTC. Translating gives CASSGPETQYF.

V is TRBV2 and J is TRBJ2-1; 7 bases are a match to TRBD1. This CDR3 is built from 15 residues. Germline CDR1 and CDR2: SNHLY and FYNNEI. V lost 3 bases and J lost 8; bases outside the gene matches: 10. The DNA of the CDR3 is TGTGCCAGCAGTGAGGGAGAGGGGGCATTCGATGAGCAGTTCTTC. Its translation is CASSEGEGAFDEQFF.

The chain uses TRBV7-9 and TRBJ1-3; 8 bases line up with TRBD1. The junction had 9 bases not matched to a gene; V was cut back by 5 bases and J by 3 bases. Germline V gives CDR1 SEHNR, CDR2 FQNEAQ (reference sequence). This CDR3 has 16 amino acids. The CDR3 DNA is TGTGCCAGCAGCCCGGGGTGGACAGGGAATGGAAACACCATATATTTT. This encodes CASSPGWTGNGNTIYF.

The chain couples TRBV7-2 to TRBJ1-1, with unresolved D. Trimming removed 1 base at V and 4 bases at J, with 10 bases between. This CDR3 spans 14 amino acids. CDR1 is SGHTA, CDR2 FQGNSA, per germline. CDR3: CASSLVAPPTEAFF. The DNA for the CDR3 is TGTGCCAGCAGCTTAGTCGCTCCCCCCACTGAAGCTTTCTTT.

The V call is TRBV7-2, the J call TRBJ2-5; D unresolved. The CDR3 covers 16 residues. The germline gives CDR1 SGHTA, CDR2 FQGNSA. Trimming removed 1 base at V and 5 bases at J, with 17 bases between. The CDR3 region has the DNA TGTGCCAGCAGCTTAGGAGGCGTCTATTCCCGGGAGACCCAGTACTTC. It encodes CASSLGGVYSRETQYF.

V and J are TRBV7-8 and TRBJ2-2; no reliable D call. CDR3 length: 17 residues. Germline CDR1 is SGHVS and CDR2 is FQNEAQ. Trimming took off 2 bases at V and 0 bases at J, with 13 bases between the two ends. The CDR3 DNA sequence: TGTGCCAGCAGCTTAAGAATGGGCGCCGCGAACACCGGGGAGCTGTTTTTT. It is translated as CASSLRMGAANTGELFF.

The chain links TRBV5-6 to TRBJ2-1; 11 bases map to TRBD2. The CDR3 length is 16 residues. V was clipped by 3 bases and J by 6 bases; unmatched bases: 8. Germline-derived CDR1 and CDR2 are SGHDT and YYEEEE. Here the CDR3 reads CASSWLLSGRANEQFF. Here the CDR3 DNA reads TGTGCCAGCAGCTGGCTCCTTAGCGGGAGGGCCAATGAGCAGTTCTTC.

J is TRBJ2-7 and V is TRBV6-1; D uncertain. Deletions cut 1 base from V and 6 bases from J, with 13 bases between. Germline CDR1 is MNHNS and CDR2 is SASEGT. The CDR3 runs 14 residues. CDR3 region: CASSEELQLSEQYF. CDR3 nucleotides: TGTGCCAGCAGTGAAGAATTACAATTAAGCGAGCAGTACTTC.

This sequence joins TRBV9 and TRBJ2-2; 13 bases agree with TRBD2. The CDR3 length is 16 residues. CDR1 and CDR2 from the germline V gene are SGDLS and YYNGEE. V shed 7 bases, J shed 5 bases, and the junction held 8 bases outside the gene matches. DNA for the CDR3: TGTGCCAGCGGCGAAGGGACTAGCGGGACGACCGGGGAGCTGTTTTTT. It yields the protein CASGEGTSGTTGELFF.

V is TRBV10-3 and J is TRBJ2-6, with D unresolved. CDR1 is ENHRY and CDR2 is SYGVKD in the germline V gene. The CDR3 length is 16 residues. V shed 1 base and J shed 0 bases, with 7 bases lying between them. Here the CDR3 reads CAISELRLSGANVLTF. The CDR3 coding sequence is TGTGCCATCAGTGAGTTGAGGCTCTCTGGGGCCAACGTCCTGACTTTC.

Here the CDR3 DNA reads TGCGCCAGCAGCCAAGGGAGGGGGGCGTTTTACGAGCAGTACTTC. Residues: CASSQGRGAFYEQYF. The chain couples TRBV4-3 to TRBJ2-7; D is perhaps TRBD1 or TRBD2 (6 bases each). The CDR3 totals 15 residues. The V and J ends lost 1 base and 4 bases respectively, with 14 bases between them. In germline, CDR1 is LGHNA, CDR2 YSLEER.

The CDR3: CASSLGQGANEQFF. As DNA, the CDR3 is TGTGCCAGCAGCTTAGGGCAGGGGGCCAATGAGCAGTTCTTC. The chain joins TRBV13 to TRBJ2-1; 8 nucleotides align to TRBD1. In germline, CDR1 is PRHDT, CDR2 FYEKMQ (reference sequence). The CDR3 totals 14 residues. Unmatched junction bases numbered 1, after V lost 0 bases and J lost 6 bases.

Note on this clone: The identical CDR3 is also encoded by other nucleotide sequences in the sample. The chain employs TRBV28 and TRBJ1-6; D gene uncertain. The CDR3 sequence is 15 residues long. Germline lookup yields CDR1 MDHEN and CDR2 SYDVKM. The germline V and J ends were trimmed by 2 bases and 0 bases, with 5 bases remaining between them. Here the CDR3 reads CASSLGSSYNSPLHF. CDR3 DNA sequence: TGTGCCAGCAGTTTAGGGAGCTCCTATAATTCACCCCTCCACTTT. The full variable domain, with the rest looked up from reference TRBV28 and TRBJ1-6, is DVKVTQSSRYLVKRTGEKVFLECVQDMDHENMFWYRQDPGLGLRLIYFSYDVKMKEKGDIPEGYSVSREKKERFSLILESASTNQTSMYLCASSLGSSYNSPLHFGNGTRLTVT.

Details on this clone: The same CDR3 is also encoded by other DNA sequences in this sample. The chain joins TRBV7-2 to TRBJ1-3; D not certain. This CDR3 is 14 amino acids long. The germline CDR1 and CDR2 sequences are SGHTA and FQGNSA. Trimming removed 1 base from V and 1 base from J, with 5 bases in between. For the CDR3, the DNA is TGTGCCAGCAGCTTAGGTACTTCTGGAAACACCATATATTTT. Its translation is CASSLGTSGNTIYF.

This clone was recorded once. The rearrangement links TRBV9 to TRBJ2-1; 7 bases fit TRBD2. The CDR3 extends over 17 amino acids. CDR1 SGDLS and CDR2 YYNGEE come from the germline V gene. V lost 0 bases, J lost 3 bases, and 9 bases stayed unmatched. CDR3 sequence reads: CASSVVSSGRYYNEQFF. In nucleotides, the CDR3 is TGTGCCAGCAGCGTAGTGTCTAGCGGTCGCTACTACAATGAGCAGTTCTTC.

This clone was observed a single time. The chain carries TRBV28 and TRBJ2-1; no firm D call. The length of the CDR3 is 17 residues. V was trimmed by 8 bases and J by 0 bases, leaving 20 bases between them. CDR1 is MDHEN and CDR2 is SYDVKM in the germline V gene. In DNA, the CDR3 is TGTGCCAGCCTCCCTTCACCCATTAAGAGCTCCTACAATGAGCAGTTCTTC. Translating it yields CASLPSPIKSSYNEQFF.